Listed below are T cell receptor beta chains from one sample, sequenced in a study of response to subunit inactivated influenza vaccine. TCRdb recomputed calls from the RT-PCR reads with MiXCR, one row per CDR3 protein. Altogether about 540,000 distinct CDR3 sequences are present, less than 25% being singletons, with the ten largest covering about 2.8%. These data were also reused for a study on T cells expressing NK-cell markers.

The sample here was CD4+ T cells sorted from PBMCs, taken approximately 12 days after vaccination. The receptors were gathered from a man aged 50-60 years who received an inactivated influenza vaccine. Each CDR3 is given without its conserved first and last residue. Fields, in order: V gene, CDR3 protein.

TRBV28,ASSSPGDWANVLT
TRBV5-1,ASGHGDGVNEQF
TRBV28,ASTSPVGGRYEQY
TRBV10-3,AISETSYPNEQF
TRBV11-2,ASSLDRASGYEQY
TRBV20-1,SARDGWGIGAKNIQY
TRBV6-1,ASSRPLDRRGTGELF
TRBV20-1,SALTPMNTEAF
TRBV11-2,ASSLGWVSTDTQY
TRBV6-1,ASSEGQGWPGANVLT
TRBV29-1,SVERSHEQY
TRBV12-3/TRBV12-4,ASSSLPVNTEAF
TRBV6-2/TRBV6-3,ARTPLLNYGYT
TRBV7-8,ASRSGTFNEQF
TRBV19,ASSILGQDYGYT
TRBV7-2,ASSHRRHVTSDEQF
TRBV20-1,SARGGSANTGELF
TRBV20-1,SASSDKRQPQH
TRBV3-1,ASSLTDMNTEAF
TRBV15,ATSRRAQGDNQPQH
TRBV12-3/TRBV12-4,ASSFFSSGELF
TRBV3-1,ASNRGVGSPLH
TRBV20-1,SAQAGTSGPNEQY
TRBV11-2,ASSQGVVRGNYNEQF
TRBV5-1,ASTTGEGMNTEAF
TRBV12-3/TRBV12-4,ASSPRDRIRGNEQF
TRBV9,ASSVAYSETQY
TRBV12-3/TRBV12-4,ASSFWGSGTDTQY
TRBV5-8,ASSLGRQDRGEQY
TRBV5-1,ASSPRVPRETQY
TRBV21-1,ASRTSGGLNQPQH
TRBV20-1,SAGQGRYTIY